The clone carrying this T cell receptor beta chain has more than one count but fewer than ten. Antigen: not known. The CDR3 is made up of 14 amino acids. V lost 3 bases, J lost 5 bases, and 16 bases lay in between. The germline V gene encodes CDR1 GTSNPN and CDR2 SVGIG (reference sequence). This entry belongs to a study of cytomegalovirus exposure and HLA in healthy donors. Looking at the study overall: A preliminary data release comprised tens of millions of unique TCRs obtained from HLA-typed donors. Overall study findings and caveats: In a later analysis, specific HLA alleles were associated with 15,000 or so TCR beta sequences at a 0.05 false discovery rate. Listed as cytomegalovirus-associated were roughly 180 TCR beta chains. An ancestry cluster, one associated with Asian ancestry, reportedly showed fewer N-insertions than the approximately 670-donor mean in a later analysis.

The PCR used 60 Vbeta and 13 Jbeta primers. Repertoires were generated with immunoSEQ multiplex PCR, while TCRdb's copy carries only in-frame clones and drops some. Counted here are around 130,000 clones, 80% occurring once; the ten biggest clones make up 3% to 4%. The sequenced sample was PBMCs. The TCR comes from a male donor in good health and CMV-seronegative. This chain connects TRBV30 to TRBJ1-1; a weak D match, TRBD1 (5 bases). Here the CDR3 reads CAWRKVRVGTEAFF. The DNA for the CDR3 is TGTGCCTGGAGGAAGGTCAGGGTGGGAACTGAAGCTTTCTTT.